This T cell receptor (beta chain) is drawn from a study of blood T cell repertoires in COVID-19. Participant-reported clinical history was the basis for cohort assignment. Source study methods: Nucleated cell counts were estimated from reference gene primer amplification. TCRdb's copy holds only in-frame clones and misses some; the assay was immunoSEQ multiplex PCR. V and J calls and clone size come straight from that table; D and trimming were deduced from the DNA. Of 110,000 to 150,000 clones in the sample, roughly 89% are singletons; the top ten hold about 4.4%. The CDR3 sequence is 15 residues long. The germline V gene encodes CDR1 GTSNPN and CDR2 SVGIG (reference sequence). Trimming at V came to 2 bases and at J to 4 bases, leaving 9 bases not matched to a gene.

The sequenced sample was PBMCs or T cells enriched from blood (not recorded which). The V gene is TRBV30, the J gene TRBJ1-2; TRBD1 aligns across 8 bases. The clonotype comes from a man over 45 who had recovered from COVID-19. The CDR3 loop reads CAWSFSTGAAYGYTF. The CDR3 region has the DNA TGTGCCTGGAGTTTCTCGACAGGGGCGGCCTATGGCTACACCTTC.